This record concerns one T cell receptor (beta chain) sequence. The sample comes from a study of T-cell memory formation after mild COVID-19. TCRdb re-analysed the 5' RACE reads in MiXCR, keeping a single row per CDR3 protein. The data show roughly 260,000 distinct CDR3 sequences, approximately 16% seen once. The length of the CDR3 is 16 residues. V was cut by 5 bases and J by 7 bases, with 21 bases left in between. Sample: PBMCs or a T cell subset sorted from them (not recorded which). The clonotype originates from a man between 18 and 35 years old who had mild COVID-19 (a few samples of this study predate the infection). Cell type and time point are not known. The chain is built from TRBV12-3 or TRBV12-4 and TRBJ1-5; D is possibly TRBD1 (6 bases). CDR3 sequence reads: CASSPFFGQSSQPQHF. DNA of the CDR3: TGTGCCAGCAGTCCGTTCTTCGGACAGTCATCCCAGCCCCAGCATTTT.